The 25 T cell receptor beta chains below come from one sample, sequenced in a study of cytomegalovirus exposure and HLA in healthy donors. A multiplex PCR was run with 60 Vbeta primers and 13 Jbeta primers. Method: immunoSEQ multiplex PCR; TCRdb's copy keeps in-frame clones and lacks some. The data show fewer than 120,000 clones, with around 85% seen just once and 1.5% to 2% held by the top ten. The specimen sequenced was PBMCs. The origin of the receptors is a man aged 35 to 55 in good health and CMV-seronegative.

The chain's CDR3 is CASSVGQVAHPGNEQFF. DNA for the CDR3: TGTGCCAGCAGCGTCGGACAGGTCGCGCACCCAGGCAATGAGCAGTTCTTC. The rearrangement links TRBV9 to TRBJ2-1; 7 nucleotides agree with TRBD1. With V trimmed by 2 bases and J by 6 bases, 14 bases remained unmatched. This CDR3 spans 17 amino acids. Germline V gives CDR1 SGDLS, CDR2 YYNGEE.

Notes on this clone: At the DNA level, this CDR3 is encoded by other sequences in the same sample as well. The rearrangement uses TRBV6-5 and TRBJ1-3; D uncertain. CDR1 and CDR2 (germline): MNHEY, SVGAGI. CDR3 length: 14 amino acids. V was shortened by 2 bases and J by 0 bases, with 5 bases between the two germline ends. The CDR3 loop reads CASSYSSSGNTIYF. The CDR3 DNA follows: TGTGCCAGCAGTTACAGTAGCTCTGGAAACACCATATATTTT.

The rearrangement links TRBV28 to TRBJ2-6; a weak D match, TRBD2 (5 bases). Germline CDR1 reads MDHEN; CDR2 reads SYDVKM. V was pared by 10 bases and J by 3 bases, with 10 bases between. The CDR3 totals 13 residues. This CDR3 is CATWRSGANVLTF. The CDR3 DNA sequence: TGTGCCACCTGGAGGAGTGGGGCCAACGTCCTGACTTTC.

The genes are TRBV4-1 and TRBJ1-5; 10 nucleotides line up with TRBD1. After removal of 2 bases from V and 9 bases from J, the junction contained 13 bases not matched to a gene. The CDR3 loop spans 17 amino acids. From germline, CDR1 is MGHRA and CDR2 YSYEKL. The CDR3 DNA reads as TGCGCCAGCAGCCAATCATCTTCGGACAGGGGGAAACTGCCCCAGCATTTT. Residues: CASSQSSSDRGKLPQHF.

This clone is a singleton in its sample. The chain employs TRBV7-2 and TRBJ2-7, with 7 bases lining up with TRBD1. Germline V CDR1 and CDR2: SGHTA, FQGNSA. The CDR3 runs 15 residues. With 2 bases clipped from V and 5 bases from J, the junction kept 9 bases outside the gene matches. The CDR3 DNA sequence: TGTGCCAGCAGCTTAAGGGGGCTTGGGTTGGACGAGCAGTACTTC. As protein: CASSLRGLGLDEQYF.

The chain recombines TRBV5-1 with TRBJ2-7; 9 bases align to TRBD1. Germline CDR1 reads SGHRS; CDR2 reads YFSETQ. There are 15 residues in the CDR3. J lost 0 bases, V lost 5 bases, and 6 bases had no gene match. The CDR3 reads CASRLTGGGSYEQYF. The CDR3 bases are TGCGCCAGCAGGTTGACAGGGGGAGGCTCCTACGAGCAGTACTTC.

The CDR3 DNA reads as TGTGCCAGCAGGGGGATGACGGGGAATGAAAAACTGTTTTTT. Protein product: CASRGMTGNEKLFF. The chain has TRBV6-5 and TRBJ1-4, with D unresolved. The CDR3 runs 14 residues. Per the germline V gene, CDR1 is MNHEY and CDR2 is SVGAGI. V was shortened by 6 bases and J by 5 bases, with 13 bases between the two germline ends.

The chain uses TRBV18 and TRBJ2-7; perhaps TRBD2 as D (6 bases). CDR1 is KGHSH and CDR2 is LQKENI in the germline V gene. V gave up 1 base and J gave up 0 bases, with 13 bases separating them. The CDR3 extends over 16 amino acids. The CDR3 region has the DNA TGTGCCAGCTCACCACAGCAACGGGGGAGCTCCTACGAGCAGTACTTC. Protein sequence: CASSPQQRGSSYEQYF.

This clone was found many times. The V and J genes are TRBV6-5 and TRBJ2-2; tentative D call: TRBD1 (6 bases). This CDR3 is built from 13 residues. Germline loops: CDR1 MNHEY, CDR2 SVGAGI. Trimming shortened V by 8 bases and J by 8 bases, and 15 bases separated the two germline ends. The CDR3 nucleotides read TGTGCCAGCGGTGCTCACAGGGTTGGGGAGCTGTTTTTT. The encoded protein is CASGAHRVGELFF.

The chain employs TRBV28 and TRBJ1-5; tentatively, D is TRBD1 (5 bases). Trimming cost V 5 bases and J 7 bases, with 12 bases left between them. Germline CDR1 MDHEN, CDR2 SYDVKM. CDR3 length: 13 amino acids. The CDR3 nucleotides are TGTGCCAGCAGTCCCCTAAGGGGACAGCCCCAGCATTTT. Translation: CASSPLRGQPQHF.

The V call is TRBV5-1, the J call TRBJ2-2; a weak D match, TRBD1 (5 bases). CDR3 length: 14 residues. The V gene's germline CDR1 is SGHRS and CDR2 YFSETQ. The V gene lost 3 bases and the J gene lost 4 bases, with 10 bases spanning the gap. CDR3 nucleotide sequence: TGCGCCAGCAGCTCCCAGGGTTTCACCGGGGAGCTGTTTTTT. Its protein is CASSSQGFTGELFF.

The chain employs TRBV10-3 and TRBJ2-7; D not resolved. Germline values: CDR1 ENHRY, CDR2 SYGVKD. The V end lost 3 bases, the J end lost 6 bases, and 6 bases lay between the germline ends. The CDR3 totals 11 residues. The CDR3 bases are TGTGCCATCAGTGAACTCGGCGAGCAGTACTTC. It yields the protein CAISELGEQYF.

The gene calls are TRBV7-7 and TRBJ1-4; the D gene is possibly TRBD1 (5 bases). This CDR3 contains 12 residues. Trimming took off 5 bases at V and 8 bases at J, with 9 bases between the two ends. The V gene's germline CDR1 is SSHAT and CDR2 FNYEAQ (reference sequence). The CDR3 protein is CASSPGGEKLFF. DNA of the CDR3: TGTGCCAGCAGCCCGGGGGGGGAAAAACTGTTTTTT.

This rearrangement joins TRBV2 to TRBJ1-4; tentative D call: TRBD1 (5 bases). The CDR3 sequence is 14 residues long. Germline-derived CDR1 and CDR2 are SNHLY and FYNNEI. The V end was cut by 5 bases, the J end by 7 bases, with 14 bases between. CDR3 residues: CASSPGREGEKLFF. DNA of the CDR3: TGTGCCAGCAGTCCGGGCAGGGAAGGTGAAAAACTGTTTTTT. Full variable domain (remainder filled in from reference TRBV2 and TRBJ1-4): EPEVTQTPSHQVTQMGQEVILRCVPISNHLYFYWYRQILGQKVEFLVSFYNNEISEKSEIFDDQFSVERPDGSNFTLKIRSTKLEDSAMYFCASSPGREGEKLFFGSGTQLSVL.

The chain has TRBV4-1 and TRBJ1-5; D not certain. This CDR3 is built from 13 residues. Trimming took off 4 bases at V and 3 bases at J, with 7 bases between the two ends. CDR1 is MGHRA, CDR2 YSYEKL, per germline. CDR3 residues: CASSLNNNQPQHF. The CDR3 region has the DNA TGCGCCAGCAGCCTAAATAACAATCAGCCCCAGCATTTT.

The chain is built from TRBV28 and TRBJ2-1; 9 bases agree with TRBD2. There are 16 residues in the CDR3. Germline values: CDR1 MDHEN, CDR2 SYDVKM. V dropped 6 bases and J dropped 5; count of bases not matched to a gene: 11. This chain's CDR3 is CASSSDPWTSDNEQFF. The CDR3 bases are TGTGCCAGCAGCTCCGATCCGTGGACTAGCGACAATGAGCAGTTCTTC.

V gene TRBV2 combines with J gene TRBJ1-3, with D perhaps TRBD1 (6 bases). The CDR3 consists of 15 residues. Per germline, CDR1 SNHLY and CDR2 FYNNEI. V lost 0 bases to trimming and J lost 7 bases, with 13 bases between them. The CDR3 region is CASSEATGVSNTIYF. The CDR3 DNA is TGTGCCAGCAGTGAAGCGACAGGAGTTAGTAACACCATATATTTT.

The chain links TRBV9 to TRBJ2-2; D is uncertain. The CDR3 has 12 residues. V lost 4 bases to trimming and J lost 2 bases, with 3 bases between them. Germline V gene sequence: CDR1 SGDLS, CDR2 YYNGEE. In nucleotides, the CDR3 is TGTGCCAGCAGCCCAAACACCGGGGAGCTGTTTTTT. It encodes CASSPNTGELFF.

This clone was recorded only once. This chain uses TRBV5-1 with TRBJ2-1; D is possibly TRBD2 (6 bases). V lost 0 bases and J lost 3, with 10 bases in between. This CDR3 has 15 amino acids. The V gene's germline CDR1 is SGHRS and CDR2 YFSETQ. Here the CDR3 reads CASSLGGVGYNEQFF. The CDR3 DNA reads as TGCGCCAGCAGCTTGGGCGGGGTCGGCTACAATGAGCAGTTCTTC.

The rearrangement uses TRBV18 and TRBJ1-5; D perhaps matches TRBD1 (5 bases). This CDR3 has 14 amino acids. The ends were cut back, 3 bases at V and 5 bases at J, with 11 bases in the middle. Germline V CDR1 and CDR2: KGHSH, LQKENI. The CDR3 is CASSPAGMDQPQHF. For the CDR3, the DNA is TGTGCCAGCTCACCCGCAGGGATGGATCAGCCCCAGCATTTT.

V and J are TRBV19 and TRBJ1-2, with 9 bases that match TRBD1. The V gene's germline CDR1 is LNHDA and CDR2 SQIVND (reference sequence). V dropped 5 bases and J dropped 5; count of bases not matched to a gene: 3. CDR3 length: 13 residues. The CDR3 sequence is CASSGTGPYGYTF. The CDR3 DNA reads as TGTGCCAGTAGTGGGACAGGGCCGTATGGCTACACCTTC.

V gene TRBV7-2 combines with J gene TRBJ1-5; D uncertain. V was pared by 0 bases and J by 3 bases, with 9 bases between. Germline CDR1 reads SGHTA; CDR2 reads FQGNSA. The CDR3 runs 15 residues. The CDR3 DNA sequence: TGTGCCAGCAGCTTAGCGATAACAGACAATCAGCCCCAGCATTTT. It yields the protein CASSLAITDNQPQHF.

The V call is TRBV6-6, the J call TRBJ1-3; weak D call: TRBD1 (5 bases). Germline values: CDR1 MNHNY, CDR2 SVGAGI (reference sequence). V lost 7 bases to trimming and J lost 2 bases, with 15 bases between them. The CDR3 extends over 15 amino acids. The CDR3 bases are TGTGCCAGCAAACTCCTCGACAGCGCTGGAAACACCATATATTTT. Protein sequence: CASKLLDSAGNTIYF.

V and J are TRBV7-2 and TRBJ2-3; 9 bases agree with TRBD1. Per germline, CDR1 SGHTA and CDR2 FQGNSA. This CDR3 spans 16 amino acids. J was trimmed by 4 bases and V by 5 bases; bases with no gene match: 10. The CDR3 coding sequence is TGTGCCAGCAGCCTTGCCGGGACAGGGAACGCAGATACGCAGTATTTT. Protein sequence: CASSLAGTGNADTQYF.

This sequence joins TRBV28 and TRBJ2-1; maybe TRBD2 (7 bases). The CDR3 totals 16 residues. V lost 4 bases, J lost 3 bases, and 16 bases lay in between. Germline V lookup: CDR1 MDHEN, CDR2 SYDVKM. The CDR3 sequence is CASSSWGGGLYNEQFF. For the CDR3, the DNA is TGTGCCAGCAGTTCCTGGGGCGGGGGCCTCTACAATGAGCAGTTCTTC.